Each of the 7 T cell receptor beta chains below was sequenced from the same sample in a study of T cells in Graves' hyperthyroidism and ophthalmopathy. RNA transcripts gave rise to amplified TCR beta CDR3 regions. The HTBI primer set was used in a first-round RT-PCR of the TCR CDR3. A single record per CDR3 protein comes from TCRdb applying MiXCR to the multiplex PCR reads. Among 650,000 to 700,000 distinct CDR3 sequences listed, 15% to 20% were seen once. The sequenced sample was blood. The receptors were gathered from a man between 50 and 59 years old with Graves' hyperthyroidism.

This clonotype was found many times. This sequence joins TRBV2 and TRBJ2-1, with 13 nucleotides matching TRBD2. Per the germline V gene, CDR1 is SNHLY and CDR2 is FYNNEI. This CDR3 is 16 amino acids long. The V gene end was trimmed by 4 bases and the J gene end by 1 base; junction bases not matched to a gene: 1. This CDR3 is CASSGTSGRSYNEQFF. DNA for the CDR3: TGTGCCAGCAGTGGGACTAGCGGGAGATCCTACAATGAGCAGTTCTTC.

This clonotype was seen many times. The chain recombines TRBV28 with TRBJ1-2; D is uncertain. The CDR3 runs to 15 residues. Trimming left V 4 bases short and J 3 bases short, with 15 bases between. The germline CDR1 and CDR2 sequences are MDHEN and SYDVKM. The CDR3 spells CASSSQQTEHYGYTF. Written as DNA, the CDR3 is TGTGCCAGCAGTTCCCAACAAACAGAGCACTATGGCTACACCTTC.

This clonotype was detected many times. This chain joins TRBV20-1 and TRBJ2-1, with TRBD2 matching 13 bases. Trimming took 6 bases from V and 8 from J; bases not matched to a gene: 7. This CDR3 contains 14 residues. Germline assignment: CDR1 DFQATT and CDR2 SNEGSKA (reference sequence). CDR3 residues: CSANGLAGADEQFF. DNA of the CDR3: TGCAGTGCAAACGGACTAGCGGGAGCTGATGAGCAGTTCTTC.

At least ten counts were recorded for this clonotype. V gene TRBV12-3 or TRBV12-4 combines with J gene TRBJ2-3; 10 nucleotides agree with TRBD2. This CDR3 comprises 14 residues. V gave up 6 bases and J gave up 5 bases; unmatched junction bases: 5. CDR3 DNA sequence: TGTGCCAGCAGCCCTAGCGGGAGTTTAGATACGCAGTATTTT. Translation: CASSPSGSLDTQYF.

The table lists this clonotype with many counts. The chain joins TRBV20-1 to TRBJ2-1, with 11 bases matching TRBD2. Germline lookup yields CDR1 DFQATT and CDR2 SNEGSKA (reference sequence). The CDR3 has 15 amino acids. With 6 bases clipped from V and 5 bases from J, the junction kept 9 bases outside the gene matches. CDR3 in amino acids: CSAPKGTSGNNEQFF. The CDR3 region has the DNA TGCAGTGCCCCCAAGGGGACTAGCGGTAACAATGAGCAGTTCTTC.

This clonotype was observed a handful of times. The V and J genes are TRBV18 and TRBJ2-7; 11 bases align to TRBD2. CDR3 length equals 14 residues. CDR1 and CDR2 (germline): KGHSH, LQKENI. Trimming took 5 bases from V and 2 from J; bases not matched to a gene: 2. The CDR3 sequence is CASSRLAGPYEQYF. In nucleotides, the CDR3 is TGTGCCAGCTCAAGACTAGCGGGGCCCTACGAGCAGTACTTC.

This clonotype was observed a few times. The V call is TRBV29-1, the J call TRBJ2-7; D perhaps matches TRBD1 (6 bases). Germline V gene lookup returns CDR1 SQVTM and CDR2 ANQGSEA. The V end lost 3 bases, the J end lost 1 base, and 13 bases lay between the germline ends. The CDR3 totals 14 residues. The CDR3 region is CSVEVRDKSYEQYF. CDR3 bases: TGCAGCGTTGAGGTTCGGGACAAGTCCTACGAGCAGTACTTC.